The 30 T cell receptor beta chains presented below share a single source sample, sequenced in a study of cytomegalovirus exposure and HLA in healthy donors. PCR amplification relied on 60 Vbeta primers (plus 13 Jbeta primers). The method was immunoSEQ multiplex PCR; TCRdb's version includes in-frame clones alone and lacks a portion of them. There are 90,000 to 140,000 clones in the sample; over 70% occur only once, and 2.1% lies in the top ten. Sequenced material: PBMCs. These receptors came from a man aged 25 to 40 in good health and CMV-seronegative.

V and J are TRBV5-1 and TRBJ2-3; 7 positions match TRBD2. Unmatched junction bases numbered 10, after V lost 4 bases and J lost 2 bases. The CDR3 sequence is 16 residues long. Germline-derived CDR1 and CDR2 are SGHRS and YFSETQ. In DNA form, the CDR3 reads TGCGCCAGCAGCCCTGGGGCGGGGAGGGTCACAGATACGCAGTATTTT. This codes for CASSPGAGRVTDTQYF.

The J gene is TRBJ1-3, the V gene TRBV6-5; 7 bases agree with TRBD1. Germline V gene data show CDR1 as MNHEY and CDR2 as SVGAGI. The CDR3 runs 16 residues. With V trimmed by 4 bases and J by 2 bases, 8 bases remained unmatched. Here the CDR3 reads CASSSYRGLPGNTIYF. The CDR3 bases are TGTGCCAGCAGTTCCTACAGGGGCCTTCCTGGAAACACCATATATTTT.

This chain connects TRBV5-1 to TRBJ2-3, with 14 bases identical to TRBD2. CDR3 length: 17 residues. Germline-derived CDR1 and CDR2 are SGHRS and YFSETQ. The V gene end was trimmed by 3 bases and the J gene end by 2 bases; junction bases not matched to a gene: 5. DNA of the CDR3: TGCGCCAGCAGCTACCGGACTAGCGGGGGGAACACAGATACGCAGTATTTT. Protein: CASSYRTSGGNTDTQYF.

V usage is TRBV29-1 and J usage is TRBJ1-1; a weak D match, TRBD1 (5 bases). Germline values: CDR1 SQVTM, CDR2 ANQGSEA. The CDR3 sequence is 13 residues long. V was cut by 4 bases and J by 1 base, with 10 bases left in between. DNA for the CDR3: TGCAGCGTTGTTAGTCAGGGGAACACTGAAGCTTTCTTT. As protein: CSVVSQGNTEAFF.

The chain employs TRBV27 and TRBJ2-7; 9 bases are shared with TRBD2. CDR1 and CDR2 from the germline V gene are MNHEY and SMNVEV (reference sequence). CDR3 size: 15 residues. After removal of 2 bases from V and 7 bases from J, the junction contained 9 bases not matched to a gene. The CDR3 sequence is CASSLTLAGTSEQYF. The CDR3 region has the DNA TGTGCCAGCAGTTTAACCCTAGCGGGGACAAGTGAGCAGTACTTC.

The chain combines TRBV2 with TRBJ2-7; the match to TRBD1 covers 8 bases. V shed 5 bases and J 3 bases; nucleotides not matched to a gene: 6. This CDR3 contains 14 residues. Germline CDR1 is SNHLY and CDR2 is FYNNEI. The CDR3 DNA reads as TGTGCCAGCAGTTCCCGGACAGGGTTCTACGAGCAGTACTTC. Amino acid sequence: CASSSRTGFYEQYF.

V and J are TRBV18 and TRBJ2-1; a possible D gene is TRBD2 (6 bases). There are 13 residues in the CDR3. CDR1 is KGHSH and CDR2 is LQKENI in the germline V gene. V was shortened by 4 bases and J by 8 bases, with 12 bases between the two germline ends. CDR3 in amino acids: CASSRQGLYEQFF. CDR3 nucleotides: TGTGCCAGCTCACGCCAGGGACTCTATGAGCAGTTCTTC.

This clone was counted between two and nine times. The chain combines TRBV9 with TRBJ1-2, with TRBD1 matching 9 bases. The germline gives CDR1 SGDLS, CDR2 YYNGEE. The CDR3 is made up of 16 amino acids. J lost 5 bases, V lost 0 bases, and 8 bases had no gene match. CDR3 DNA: TGTGCCAGCAGCGTAGGTGGGACAGGGAGTGGGTATGGCTACACCTTC. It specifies CASSVGGTGSGYGYTF.

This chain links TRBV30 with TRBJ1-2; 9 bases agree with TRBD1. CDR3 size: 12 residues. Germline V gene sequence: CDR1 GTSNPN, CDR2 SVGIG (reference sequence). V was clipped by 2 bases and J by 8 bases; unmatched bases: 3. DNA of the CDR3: TGTGCCTGGAGTCGGGACAGGGCCGGCTACACCTTC. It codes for CAWSRDRAGYTF.

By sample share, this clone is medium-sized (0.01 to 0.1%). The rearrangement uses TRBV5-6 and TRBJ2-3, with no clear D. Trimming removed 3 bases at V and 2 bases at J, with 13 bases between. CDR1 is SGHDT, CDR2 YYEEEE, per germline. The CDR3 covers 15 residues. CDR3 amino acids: CASSSVEAYTDTQYF. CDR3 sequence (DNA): TGTGCCAGCAGCTCCGTAGAGGCGTACACAGATACGCAGTATTTT.

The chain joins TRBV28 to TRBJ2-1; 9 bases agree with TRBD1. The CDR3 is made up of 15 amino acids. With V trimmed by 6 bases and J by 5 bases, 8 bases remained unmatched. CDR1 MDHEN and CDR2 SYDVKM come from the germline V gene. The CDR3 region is CASSPRQGVHNEQFF. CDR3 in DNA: TGTGCCAGCAGCCCTAGACAGGGGGTCCACAATGAGCAGTTCTTC. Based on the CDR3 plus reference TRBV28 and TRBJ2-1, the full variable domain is DVKVTQSSRYLVKRTGEKVFLECVQDMDHENMFWYRQDPGLGLRLIYFSYDVKMKEKGDIPEGYSVSREKKERFSLILESASTNQTSMYLCASSPRQGVHNEQFFGPGTRLTVL.

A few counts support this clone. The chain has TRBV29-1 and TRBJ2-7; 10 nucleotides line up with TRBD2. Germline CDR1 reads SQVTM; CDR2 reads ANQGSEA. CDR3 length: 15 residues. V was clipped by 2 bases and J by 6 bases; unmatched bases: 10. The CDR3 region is CSVELAGDKSGEQYF. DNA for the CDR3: TGCAGCGTTGAACTAGCGGGAGACAAGTCCGGCGAGCAGTACTTC.

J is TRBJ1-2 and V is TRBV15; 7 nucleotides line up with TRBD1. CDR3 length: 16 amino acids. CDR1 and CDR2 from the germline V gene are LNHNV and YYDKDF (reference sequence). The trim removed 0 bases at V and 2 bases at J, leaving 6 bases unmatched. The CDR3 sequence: CATSRDQQGVNYGYTF. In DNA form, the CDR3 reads TGTGCCACCAGCAGAGATCAGCAGGGGGTCAACTATGGCTACACCTTC.

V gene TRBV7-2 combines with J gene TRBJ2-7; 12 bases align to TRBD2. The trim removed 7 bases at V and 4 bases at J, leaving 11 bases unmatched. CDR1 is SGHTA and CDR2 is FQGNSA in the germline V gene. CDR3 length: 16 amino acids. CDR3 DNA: TGTGCCAGCAAAGTTTTCGGGGGGACTAGCGGGTACGAGCAGTACTTC. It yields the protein CASKVFGGTSGYEQYF.

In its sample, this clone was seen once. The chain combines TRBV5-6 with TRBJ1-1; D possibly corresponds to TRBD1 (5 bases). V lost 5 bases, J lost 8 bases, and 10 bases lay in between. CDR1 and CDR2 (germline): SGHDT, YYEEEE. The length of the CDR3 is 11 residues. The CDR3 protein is CASRGRGEAFF. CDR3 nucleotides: TGTGCCAGCAGGGGACGGGGGGAAGCTTTCTTT. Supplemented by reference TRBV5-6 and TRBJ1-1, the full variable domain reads DAGVTQSPTHLIKTRGQQVTLRCSPKSGHDTVSWYQQALGQGPQFIFQYYEEEERQRGNFPDRFSGHQFPNYSSELNVNALLLGDSALYLCASRGRGEAFFGQGTRLTVV.

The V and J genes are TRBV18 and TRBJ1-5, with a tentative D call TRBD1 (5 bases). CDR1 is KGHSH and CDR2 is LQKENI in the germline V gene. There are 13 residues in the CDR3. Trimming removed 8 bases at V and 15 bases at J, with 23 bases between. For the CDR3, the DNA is TGTGCCAGCCGCAGGGAGGGATTTCCCGTGGGGCATTTT. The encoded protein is CASRREGFPVGHF.

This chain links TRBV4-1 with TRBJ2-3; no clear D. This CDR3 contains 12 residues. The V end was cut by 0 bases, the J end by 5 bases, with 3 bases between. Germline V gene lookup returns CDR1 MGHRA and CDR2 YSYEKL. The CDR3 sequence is CASSQDRDTQYF. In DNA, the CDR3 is TGCGCCAGCAGCCAAGATCGAGATACGCAGTATTTT.

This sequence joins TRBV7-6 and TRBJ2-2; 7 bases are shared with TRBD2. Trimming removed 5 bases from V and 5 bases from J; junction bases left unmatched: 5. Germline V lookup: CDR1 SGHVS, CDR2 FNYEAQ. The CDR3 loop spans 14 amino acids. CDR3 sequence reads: CASSAWRETGELFF. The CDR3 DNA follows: TGTGCCAGCAGCGCTTGGCGGGAGACCGGGGAGCTGTTTTTT.

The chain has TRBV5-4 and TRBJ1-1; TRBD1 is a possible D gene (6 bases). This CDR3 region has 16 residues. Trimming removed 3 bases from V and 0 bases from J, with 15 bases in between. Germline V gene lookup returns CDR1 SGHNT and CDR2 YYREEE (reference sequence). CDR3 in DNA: TGTGCCAGCAGCTCAGGACAGCTGACAATGAACACTGAAGCTTTCTTT. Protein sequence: CASSSGQLTMNTEAFF.

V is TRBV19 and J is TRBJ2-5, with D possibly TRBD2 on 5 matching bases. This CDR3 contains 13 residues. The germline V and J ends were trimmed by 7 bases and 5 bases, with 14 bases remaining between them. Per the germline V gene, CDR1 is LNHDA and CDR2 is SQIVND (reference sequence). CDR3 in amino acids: CASTKAGGETQYF. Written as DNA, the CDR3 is TGTGCCAGTACAAAGGCGGGCGGGGAGACCCAGTACTTC. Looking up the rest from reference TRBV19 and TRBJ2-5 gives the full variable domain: DGGITQSPKYLFRKEGQNVTLSCEQNLNHDAMYWYRQDPGQGLRLIYYSQIVNDFQKGDIAEGYSVSREKKESFPLTVTSAQKNPTAFYLCASTKAGGETQYFGPGTRLLVL.

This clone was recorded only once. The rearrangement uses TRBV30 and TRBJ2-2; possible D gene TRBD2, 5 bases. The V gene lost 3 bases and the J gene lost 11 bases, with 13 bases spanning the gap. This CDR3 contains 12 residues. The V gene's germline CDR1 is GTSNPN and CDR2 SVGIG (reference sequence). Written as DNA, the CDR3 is TGTGCCTGGAGAGATGTGACGGGAGAGCTGTTTTTT. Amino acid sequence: CAWRDVTGELFF.

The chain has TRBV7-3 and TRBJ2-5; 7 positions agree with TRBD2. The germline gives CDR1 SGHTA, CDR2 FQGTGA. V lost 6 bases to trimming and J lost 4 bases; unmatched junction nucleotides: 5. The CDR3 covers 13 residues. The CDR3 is CASSRREGETQYF. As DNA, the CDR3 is TGTGCCAGCAGTCGCAGGGAGGGAGAGACCCAGTACTTC.

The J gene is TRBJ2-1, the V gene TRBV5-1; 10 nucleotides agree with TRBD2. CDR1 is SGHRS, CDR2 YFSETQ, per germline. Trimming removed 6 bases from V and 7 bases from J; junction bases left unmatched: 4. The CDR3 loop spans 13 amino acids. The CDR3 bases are TGCGCCAGCAAACCGACTAGCGGGAATGAGCAGTTCTTC. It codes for CASKPTSGNEQFF.

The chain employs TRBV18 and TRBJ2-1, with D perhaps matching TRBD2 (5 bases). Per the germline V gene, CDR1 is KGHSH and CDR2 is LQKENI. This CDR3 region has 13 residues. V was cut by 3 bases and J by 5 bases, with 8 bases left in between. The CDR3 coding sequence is TGTGCCAGCTCACCGGACTGGAACAATGAGCAGTTCTTC. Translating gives CASSPDWNNEQFF. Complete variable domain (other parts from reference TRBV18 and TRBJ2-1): NAGVMQNPRHLVRRRGQEARLRCSPMKGHSHVYWYRQLPEEGLKFMVYLQKENIIDESGMPKERFSAEFPKEGPSILRIQQVVRGDSAAYFCASSPDWNNEQFFGPGTRLTVL.

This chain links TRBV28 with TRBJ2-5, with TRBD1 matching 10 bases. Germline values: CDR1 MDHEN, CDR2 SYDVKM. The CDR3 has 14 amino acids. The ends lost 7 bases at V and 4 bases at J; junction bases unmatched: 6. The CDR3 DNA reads TGTGCCAGCACATCCGGGACAGGGGCAGAGACCCAGTACTTC. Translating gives CASTSGTGAETQYF. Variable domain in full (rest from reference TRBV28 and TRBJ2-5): DVKVTQSSRYLVKRTGEKVFLECVQDMDHENMFWYRQDPGLGLRLIYFSYDVKMKEKGDIPEGYSVSREKKERFSLILESASTNQTSMYLCASTSGTGAETQYFGPGTRLLVL.

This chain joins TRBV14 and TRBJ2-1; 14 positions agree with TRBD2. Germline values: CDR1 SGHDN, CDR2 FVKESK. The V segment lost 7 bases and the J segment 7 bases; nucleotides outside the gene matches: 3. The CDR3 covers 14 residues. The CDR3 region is CASKGLAGGNEQFF. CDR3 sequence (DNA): TGTGCCAGCAAAGGACTAGCGGGAGGAAATGAGCAGTTCTTC.

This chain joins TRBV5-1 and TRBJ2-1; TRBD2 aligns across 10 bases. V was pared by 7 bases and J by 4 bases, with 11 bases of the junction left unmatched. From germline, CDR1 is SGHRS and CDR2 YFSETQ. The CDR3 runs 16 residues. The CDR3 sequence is CASSGGTSGKYNEQFF. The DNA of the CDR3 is TGCGCCAGCTCTGGGGGAACTAGCGGGAAATACAATGAGCAGTTCTTC.

This CDR3 is CASSRNQGNYGYTF. In DNA form, the CDR3 reads TGTGCCAGCAGCCGAAATCAGGGGAACTATGGCTACACCTTC. The chain is built from TRBV7-2 and TRBJ1-2; weak D call: TRBD1 (6 bases). In germline, CDR1 is SGHTA, CDR2 FQGNSA. V was clipped by 5 bases and J by 2 bases, with 12 bases between them. The CDR3 contains 14 residues.

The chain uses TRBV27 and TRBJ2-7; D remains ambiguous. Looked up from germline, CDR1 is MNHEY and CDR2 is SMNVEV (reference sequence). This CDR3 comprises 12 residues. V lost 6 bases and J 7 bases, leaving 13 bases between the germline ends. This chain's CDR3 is CASSSYPGEQYF. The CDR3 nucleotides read TGTGCCAGCAGCTCCTATCCCGGGGAGCAGTACTTC.

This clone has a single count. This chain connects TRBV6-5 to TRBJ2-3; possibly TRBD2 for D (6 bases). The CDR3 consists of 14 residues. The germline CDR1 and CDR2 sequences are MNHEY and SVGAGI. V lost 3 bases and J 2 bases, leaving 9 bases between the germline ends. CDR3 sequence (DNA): TGTGCCAGCAGTTATTCGGGGGACACAGATACGCAGTATTTT. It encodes CASSYSGDTDTQYF.